Included here is one T cell receptor (beta chain) sequence, with context. The antigen is unknown. The CDR3 length is 13 residues. With 6 bases removed from V and 4 bases from J, the gap between germline ends came to 12 bases. Germline CDR1 SNHLY, CDR2 FYNNEI. Sequencing used immunoSEQ multiplex PCR; TCRdb keeps in-frame clones, though not all of them. The sample includes some 10,000 clones, 79% of them seen just once. The data derive from a study of OX40 agonist ivuxolimab in advanced cancers. Across the study: Every 2 weeks, patients got intravenous ivuxolimab at one of six dose levels (0.01-10 mg/kg). A partial response was reached by three patients: one with hepatocellular carcinoma and two with cutaneous melanoma.

General observations from the study: There were, on average, more expanded clones in CD8+ T cells than in CD4+. Patients with a partial response at 0.1-3.0 mg/kg had among the lowest clonal expansion.

V and J are TRBV2 and TRBJ1-2, with D unclear. This material consisted of CD4+ or CD8+ T cells sorted from blood, taken in a trial of the OX40 agonist ivuxolimab. This sequence originates from an adult with an advanced solid tumor such as melanoma, head and neck, liver or kidney cancer. The CDR3 nucleotides read TGTGCCAGCAGGGAAACAAAAGGCTATGGCTACACCTTC. The encoded protein is CASRETKGYGYTF.